This T cell receptor (beta chain) derives from a study of T-cell memory formation after mild COVID-19. The V and J ends lost 7 bases and 1 base respectively, with 12 bases between them. Per the germline V gene, CDR1 is MNHEY and CDR2 is SVGEGT. The CDR3 consists of 14 residues. In TCRdb, the 5' RACE reads were re-called with MiXCR into one record per CDR3 protein. The table lists approximately 340,000 distinct CDR3 sequences, over 10% of them singletons. Sequencing used PBMCs or a T cell subset sorted from them (not recorded which). The clonotype originates from a man between 18 and 35 years old who had mild COVID-19 (a few samples of this study predate the infection). Cell type and time point are not known. V gene TRBV6-2 or TRBV6-3 combines with J gene TRBJ2-3; weak D call: TRBD2 (5 bases). CDR3 sequence (DNA): TGTGCCAGCATCCCGGGGTCGGGCACAGATACGCAGTATTTT. The encoded protein is CASIPGSGTDTQYF.